These T cell receptor beta chains were read from a single sample in a study of T cell responses to AZD1222 COVID-19 vaccine. Libraries were prepared by immunoSEQ multiplex PCR; TCRdb keeps only in-frame clonotypes and omits some of them. The profile covers about 140,000 clones, with 84% appearing a single time and 4.1% taken by the ten largest. The sequencing used peripheral blood, collected on day 0 of AZD1222 vaccination. The receptor source for this set is an adult in good health. CDR3s include the opening cysteine and the closing phenylalanine or tryptophan. A D gene is named only where the DNA matches it firmly. Rows give clone size only sometimes, using once, few, many, or a class for an expanded clone.

clone size | J gene | D gene | V gene | CDR3 protein | CDR3 DNA
- | TRBJ1-6 | - | TRBV9 | CASSVAAGNQNNSPLHF | TGTGCCAGCAGCGTAGCGGCAGGGAACCAGAATAATTCACCCCTCCACTTT
- | TRBJ1-3 | - | TRBV7-9 | CASSGVGNTIYF | TGTGCCAGTTCAGGGGTCGGAAACACCATATATTTT
- | TRBJ2-5 | - | TRBV24-1 | CATSATDSGRYF | TGTGCCACCAGTGCAACGGACAGTGGAAGGTACTTC
- | TRBJ1-1 | - | TRBV25-1 | CASRIPGKNTEAFF | TGTGCCAGCAGAATCCCAGGGAAGAACACTGAAGCTTTCTTT
- | TRBJ2-1 | - | TRBV29-1 | CSVDGRLDEQFF | TGCAGCGTTGACGGCAGGTTGGATGAGCAGTTCTTC
few | TRBJ2-7 | - | TRBV2 | CASSESTYYEQYF | TGTGCCAGCAGTGAATCGACATACTACGAGCAGTACTTC
- | TRBJ1-2 | - | TRBV7-8 | CASSKTQGAGGYTF | TGTGCCAGCAGCAAAACGCAGGGTGCTGGTGGCTACACCTTC
- | TRBJ2-2 | TRBD2 | TRBV9 | CASSVVTGGAGELFF | TGTGCCAGCAGCGTAGTGACCGGGGGGGCCGGGGAGCTGTTTTTT
- | TRBJ2-2 | - | TRBV24-1 | CATRRTSNTGELFF | TGTGCCACCAGACGGACGTCGAACACCGGGGAGCTGTTTTTT
- | TRBJ2-5 | TRBD2 | TRBV7-6 | CASIPSRGGAGETQYF | TGTGCCAGCATCCCCTCCCGGGGGGGGGCCGGGGAGACCCAGTACTTC
- | TRBJ1-6 | - | TRBV30 | CAWRPARIPQVGSPLHF | TGTGCCTGGCGACCCGCCCGGATCCCCCAGGTCGGTTCACCCCTCCACTTT
- | TRBJ1-1 | - | TRBV28 | CASRGATEAFF | TGTGCCAGCAGAGGGGCCACTGAAGCTTTCTTT
- | TRBJ1-1 | - | TRBV19 | CASSINRGMNTEAFF | TGTGCCAGTAGTATAAATCGGGGAATGAACACTGAAGCTTTCTTT
- | TRBJ1-1 | TRBD1 | TRBV3-1/TRBV3-2 | CASSQRTVPGGVTEAFF | TGTGCCAGCAGCCAACGGACGGTTCCAGGGGGAGTCACTGAAGCTTTCTTT
once | TRBJ1-3 | - | TRBV19 | CASRFSGLNSGNTIYF | TGTGCCAGTAGATTCAGCGGGTTGAACTCTGGAAACACCATATATTTT
- | TRBJ1-1 | - | TRBV2 | CASSEQGNTEAFF | TGTGCCAGCAGTGAACAGGGGAACACTGAAGCTTTCTTT
- | TRBJ1-5 | - | TRBV19 | CASSWEHSNQPQHF | TGTGCCAGTTCTTGGGAACATAGCAATCAGCCCCAGCATTTT
- | TRBJ1-1 | - | TRBV19 | CASISLLGAEAFF | TGTGCCAGTATCTCCCTTCTGGGCGCTGAAGCTTTCTTT
once | TRBJ2-1 | TRBD1 | TRBV5-4 | CASSLGTGNEQFF | TGTGCCAGCAGCCTTGGGACAGGGAATGAGCAGTTCTTC
- | TRBJ2-7 | - | TRBV6-1 | CASSDEGAYEQYF | TGTGCCAGCAGTGACGAGGGGGCCTACGAGCAGTACTTC
- | TRBJ1-1 | - | TRBV6-5 | CASRGRSTEAFF | TGTGCCAGCAGAGGACGGAGCACTGAAGCTTTCTTT
- | TRBJ1-5 | TRBD1 | TRBV30 | CAWSVGQGNQPQHF | TGTGCCTGGAGTGTAGGACAGGGCAATCAGCCCCAGCATTTT
- | TRBJ1-6 | TRBD1 | TRBV19 | CASRTGIRAPLHF | TGTGCCAGTAGGACAGGGATCAGAGCACCCCTCCACTTT
- | TRBJ1-1 | - | TRBV9 | CASSFGQDTEAFF | TGTGCCAGCAGCTTTGGACAAGACACTGAAGCTTTCTTT
- | TRBJ1-5 | - | TRBV15 | CATSRDMSKPQHF | TGTGCCACCAGCAGAGATATGTCGAAGCCCCAGCATTTT
- | TRBJ1-2 | TRBD1 | TRBV29-1 | CSVDPGQGGEYGYTF | TGCAGCGTTGACCCTGGACAGGGAGGGGAGTATGGCTACACCTTC
- | TRBJ2-1 | - | TRBV28 | CASGGYNEQFF | TGTGCCAGCGGCGGGTACAATGAGCAGTTCTTC
- | TRBJ2-2 | - | TRBV12-3/TRBV12-4 | CASSPQYTGELFF | TGTGCCAGCAGTCCCCAGTACACCGGGGAGCTGTTTTTT
few | TRBJ1-2 | TRBD1 | TRBV19 | CASSSLLPDRVTSGYTF | TGTGCCAGTAGTTCCCTCTTACCGGACAGGGTAACCTCTGGCTACACCTTC
- | TRBJ2-1 | - | TRBV10-3 | CAISVRESYNEQFF | TGTGCCATCAGTGTACGGGAGTCCTACAATGAGCAGTTCTTC
- | TRBJ1-4 | - | TRBV5-5 | CASSTTVTNEKLFF | TGTGCCAGCAGTACGACAGTTACTAATGAAAAACTGTTTTTT
- | TRBJ2-7 | TRBD1 | TRBV27 | CASRLRGQGLYF | TGTGCCAGCAGATTAAGGGGGCAGGGTTTGTACTTC
- | TRBJ1-1 | TRBD1 | TRBV14 | CASSQRTGGNTEAFF | TGTGCCAGCAGCCAACGGACAGGGGGCAACACTGAAGCTTTCTTT
few | TRBJ1-5 | - | TRBV19 | CASSIGDLKGPQHF | TGTGCCAGTAGTATAGGCGACCTCAAAGGGCCCCAGCATTTT
- | TRBJ1-1 | - | TRBV27 | CASSLARNTEAFF | TGTGCCAGCAGTTTAGCCAGGAACACTGAAGCTTTCTTT
- | TRBJ2-5 | - | TRBV13 | CASSFRGVRGPAQYF | TGTGCCAGCAGCTTCAGAGGAGTCCGGGGGCCGGCCCAGTACTTC
- | TRBJ1-5 | - | TRBV4-1 | CASNPSPGNQPQHF | TGCGCCAGCAACCCGTCCCCAGGTAATCAGCCCCAGCATTTT
- | TRBJ1-3 | - | TRBV18 | CASSPQGPKISGNTIYF | TGTGCCAGCTCGCCTCAAGGGCCTAAAATCTCTGGAAACACCATATATTTT
- | TRBJ2-3 | - | TRBV9 | CASSALPQGTDTQYF | TGTGCCAGCAGCGCCCTACCACAGGGCACAGATACGCAGTATTTT
- | TRBJ2-7 | - | TRBV29-1 | CSVQGSYEQYF | TGCAGCGTTCAGGGCTCCTACGAGCAGTACTTC
once | TRBJ1-2 | TRBD1 | TRBV19 | CATTDRGRIYGYTF | TGTGCCACTACCGACAGGGGCCGGATCTATGGCTACACCTTC
- | TRBJ1-5 | - | TRBV27 | CASSLGSGGNQPQHF | TGTGCCAGCAGTTTAGGATCAGGGGGCAATCAGCCCCAGCATTTT
- | TRBJ1-6 | TRBD1 | TRBV10-3 | CAISESVGTGNSPLHF | TGTGCCATCAGTGAGTCGGTCGGGACAGGGAATTCACCCCTCCACTTT
- | TRBJ1-1 | - | TRBV28 | CASSLVAAGQTEAFF | TGTGCCAGCAGTTTAGTGGCAGCCGGCCAGACTGAAGCTTTCTTT
- | TRBJ1-3 | - | TRBV28 | CASRPLQGASGNTIYF | TGTGCCAGCAGACCCCTACAGGGCGCCTCTGGAAACACCATATATTTT